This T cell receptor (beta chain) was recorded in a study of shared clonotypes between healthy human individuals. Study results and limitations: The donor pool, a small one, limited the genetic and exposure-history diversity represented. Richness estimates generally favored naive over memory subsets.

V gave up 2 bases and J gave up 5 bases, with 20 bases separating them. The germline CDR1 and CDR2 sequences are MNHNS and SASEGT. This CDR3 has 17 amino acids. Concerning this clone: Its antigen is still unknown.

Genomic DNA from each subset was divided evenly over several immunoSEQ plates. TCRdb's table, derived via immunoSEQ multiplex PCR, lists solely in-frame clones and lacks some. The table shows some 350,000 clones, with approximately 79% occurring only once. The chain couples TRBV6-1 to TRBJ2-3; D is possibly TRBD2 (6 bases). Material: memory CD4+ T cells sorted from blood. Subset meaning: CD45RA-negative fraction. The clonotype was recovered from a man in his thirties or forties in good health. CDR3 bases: TGTGCCAGCAGTGAACGATTCGGGGGAGAGTTTGGAGATACGCAGTATTTT. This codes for CASSERFGGEFGDTQYF.